The 4 T cell receptor beta chains listed next were all sequenced from one sample in a study of cytomegalovirus exposure and HLA in healthy donors. The PCR had 60 Vbeta and 13 Jbeta primers. This table comes from immunoSEQ multiplex PCR, and its TCRdb copy is limited to in-frame clones, with some not included. This table holds about 130,000 clones, about 80% found once. The sequenced sample was PBMCs. The source is a man in his forties in good health and CMV-seropositive.

The rearrangement links TRBV2 to TRBJ1-5, with D possibly TRBD1 on 5 matching bases. V lost 2 bases to trimming and J lost 2 bases, with 10 bases between them. Germline CDR1 is SNHLY and CDR2 is FYNNEI. The CDR3 is 15 residues long. The CDR3 is CASSEMGQGNQPQHF. The CDR3 DNA sequence: TGTGCCAGCAGTGAAATGGGGCAAGGCAATCAGCCCCAGCATTTT.

The rearrangement links TRBV29-1 to TRBJ2-1; 8 positions match TRBD2. The trim removed 4 bases at V and 6 bases at J, leaving 11 bases unmatched. Germline-derived CDR1 and CDR2 are SQVTM and ANQGSEA. CDR3 length equals 15 residues. The CDR3 spells CSVAEFLAGLNEQFF. DNA for the CDR3: TGCAGCGTTGCTGAGTTCCTAGCGGGTCTCAATGAGCAGTTCTTC.

The chain has TRBV28 and TRBJ1-5; a possible D gene is TRBD1 (5 bases). V gave up 3 bases and J gave up 0 bases, with 18 bases separating them. In germline, CDR1 is MDHEN, CDR2 SYDVKM. The CDR3 is 18 amino acids. CDR3 coding DNA: TGTGCCAGCAGTTTTGGTCTATTTAGGGGCTTTAGCAATCAGCCCCAGCATTTT. This encodes CASSFGLFRGFSNQPQHF.

The V and J genes are TRBV7-3 and TRBJ1-2, with 7 bases fitting TRBD1. The CDR3 has 13 amino acids. The germline gives CDR1 SGHTA, CDR2 FQGTGA. The V gene end was trimmed by 5 bases and the J gene end by 6 bases; junction bases not matched to a gene: 6. As DNA, the CDR3 is TGTGCCAGCAGCCCCAGGGACAGCGATGGCTACACCTTC. Its translation: CASSPRDSDGYTF.